The rows below give T cell receptor beta chains drawn from one sample of a study of shared clonotypes between healthy human individuals. Clones were read by immunoSEQ multiplex PCR, and TCRdb kept only the in-frame ones, dropping some. The sample holds around 750,000 clones; around 74% are singletons and the top ten take 1.5% to 2%. Sequencing was performed on memory CD4+ T cells sorted from blood. All receptors derive from a young woman in good health. CDR3s include the opening cysteine and the closing phenylalanine or tryptophan. D genes are given only for firm matches. Some rows mark clone size as missing; the rest say once, few, many or name a class of expanded clone.

NA,TRBJ1-1,TRBV5-1,NA,TGCGCCAGCAGCCAGGGAAACACTGAAGCTTTCTTT,CASSQGNTEAFF
NA,TRBJ2-1,TRBV10-3,TRBD2,TGTGCCATCAGTGAGATGGGAGGGAATGAGCAGTTCTTC,CAISEMGGNEQFF
NA,TRBJ2-2,TRBV2,TRBD2,TGTGCCAGCGGGAAACTAGCGGGAGTTACCGGGGAGCTGTTTTTT,CASGKLAGVTGELFF
NA,TRBJ2-3,TRBV7-6,NA,TGTGCCAGCAGCTTAGGGGTGACGTTGGTGGGAGATACGCAGTATTTT,CASSLGVTLVGDTQYF
NA,TRBJ2-1,TRBV7-2,NA,TGTGCCAGCAGCTTATATCTGGGTGAGCAGTTCTTC,CASSLYLGEQFF
NA,TRBJ2-1,TRBV13,NA,TGTGCCAGTGCAGAGCAGAACATCAATGAGCAGTTCTTC,CASAEQNINEQFF
NA,TRBJ2-1,TRBV27,NA,TGTGCCAGCAGCCTCAGGTGGAGGAGCTCCTACAATGAGCAGTTCTTC,CASSLRWRSSYNEQFF
NA,TRBJ1-1,TRBV6-1,TRBD1,TGTGCCAGCAGTGAAGCAGCCTACAGGGGTGGAAATGAAGCTTTCTTT,CASSEAAYRGGNEAFF
NA,TRBJ1-6,TRBV11-2,NA,TGTGCCAGCAACGACAGGCCCTCTTCTAATTCACCCCTCCACTTT,CASNDRPSSNSPLHF
NA,TRBJ2-2,TRBV5-4,TRBD1,TGTGCCAGCAGCTCGACAGGGGGCTCCTCCGGGGAGCTGTTTTTT,CASSSTGGSSGELFF
NA,TRBJ2-1,TRBV2,TRBD2,TGTGCCAGCGGGTCTAGCGGATACAATGAGCAGTTCTTC,CASGSSGYNEQFF
NA,TRBJ2-1,TRBV9,NA,TGTGCCAGCAGCGTAGAAACTTCCTACAATGAGCAGTTCTTC,CASSVETSYNEQFF
NA,TRBJ1-5,TRBV5-8,NA,TGTGCCAGCAGCTTGAGCGGCAGCTACAATCAGCCCCAGCATTTT,CASSLSGSYNQPQHF
NA,TRBJ2-7,TRBV7-3,TRBD2,TGTGCCAGCAGCTACGGACTAGACCCAGGGGAGCAGTACTTC,CASSYGLDPGEQYF
NA,TRBJ1-6,TRBV4-1,NA,TGCGCCAGCAGCCAAGATTACGGGGTTAGGAATTCACCCCTCCACTTT,CASSQDYGVRNSPLHF
NA,TRBJ2-7,TRBV6-1,NA,TGTGCCAGCAGTCGTCAGTACGAGCAGTACTTC,CASSRQYEQYF
once,TRBJ2-7,TRBV10-3,NA,TGTGCCATCAGCGGGGACGGGTACGAGCAGTACTTC,CAISGDGYEQYF
NA,TRBJ2-1,TRBV7-6,TRBD2,TGTGCCAGCAGCAGGCGGAGTAGCGGGAACTACAATGAGCAGTTCTTC,CASSRRSSGNYNEQFF
NA,TRBJ1-1,TRBV10-3,NA,TGTGCCATCAGCCTCACACGGGCGGACGGGGAAGCTTTCTTT,CAISLTRADGEAFF
once,TRBJ1-3,TRBV19,NA,TGTGCCAGTAGTCCAGGGGTGCCCGGCTCTGGAAACACCATATATTTT,CASSPGVPGSGNTIYF
NA,TRBJ2-2,TRBV5-1,NA,TGCGCCAGCAACCAGGAAAACAATGCGGGTAGCGGGGAGCTGTTTTTT,CASNQENNAGSGELFF
NA,TRBJ2-7,TRBV11-2,NA,TGTGCCAGCAGCTTAGACCCCCGGCGGGCCTACGAGCAGTACTTC,CASSLDPRRAYEQYF
NA,TRBJ2-7,TRBV4-1,TRBD2,TGCGCCAGCAGCCAAGTCGGGACTAGCTTCTACGAGCAGTACTTC,CASSQVGTSFYEQYF
once,TRBJ1-2,TRBV19,NA,TGTGCCAGTAGTCTACATGTGGCTAACTATGGCTACACCTTC,CASSLHVANYGYTF
NA,TRBJ2-2,TRBV19,NA,TGTGCCAGTAACAGGCTCGCGAACACCGGGGAGCTGTTTTTT,CASNRLANTGELFF